One sample yielded the 20 T cell receptor beta chains listed below, sequenced in a study of blood T cell repertoires in COVID-19. The table came from immunoSEQ multiplex PCR; TCRdb's copy has only in-frame clones and leaves some out. The repertoire includes approximately 53,000 clones, about 89% of them detected once, and roughly 2% sits in the top ten. The sequenced sample consisted of peripheral blood. The origin of the receptors is a human donor in a cohort sampled during active COVID-19.

V and J are TRBV19 and TRBJ1-4, with 9 positions matching TRBD1. The CDR3 runs to 15 residues. The junction had 8 bases not matched to a gene; V was cut back by 4 bases and J by 8 bases. Per the germline V gene, CDR1 is LNHDA and CDR2 is SQIVND (reference sequence). The CDR3 DNA is TGTGCCAGTAGTAACTATGGGACAGGGAACGAAAAACTGTTTTTT. Its protein product is CASSNYGTGNEKLFF.

The chain recombines TRBV29-1 with TRBJ1-1; the D is unclear. Germline CDR1 reads SQVTM; CDR2 reads ANQGSEA. The CDR3 spans 13 residues. For the CDR3, the DNA is TGCAGTGCCCCCGGGGTCGGGAACACTGAAGCTTTCTTT. Translating it yields CSAPGVGNTEAFF.

The table lists this clone with a few counts. J is TRBJ2-2 and V is TRBV2; 7 bases map to TRBD1. V shed 8 bases and J 2 bases; nucleotides not matched to a gene: 5. CDR1 and CDR2 (germline): SNHLY, FYNNEI. The CDR3 spans 14 residues. CDR3 loop: CASWGQINTGELFF. The CDR3 DNA reads as TGTGCCAGCTGGGGACAGATTAACACCGGGGAGCTGTTTTTT. Variable domain in full (rest from reference TRBV2 and TRBJ2-2): EPEVTQTPSHQVTQMGQEVILRCVPISNHLYFYWYRQILGQKVEFLVSFYNNEISEKSEIFDDQFSVERPDGSNFTLKIRSTKLEDSAMYFCASWGQINTGELFFGEGSRLTVL.

This clone was seen a few times. V is TRBV4-1 and J is TRBJ1-5; D not certain. Trimming stripped 0 bases from V and 4 bases from J, with 7 bases between. This CDR3 has 14 amino acids. Looked up from germline, CDR1 is MGHRA and CDR2 is YSYEKL. Here the CDR3 reads CASSQEAVNQPQHF. CDR3 bases: TGCGCCAGCAGCCAAGAGGCCGTAAATCAGCCCCAGCATTTT.

The rearrangement uses TRBV6-1 and TRBJ1-1; D is possibly TRBD1 (5 bases). The germline CDR1 and CDR2 sequences are MNHNS and SASEGT. CDR3 length equals 16 residues. V dropped 4 bases and J dropped 1 base, with 16 bases sitting between them. The CDR3 DNA is TGTGCCAGCAGTGGGGGGGATGGACACCCGAACACTGAAGCTTTCTTT. It codes for CASSGGDGHPNTEAFF.

This clone appeared a few times. This chain links TRBV27 with TRBJ1-3; a weak D match, TRBD1 (6 bases). V was cut by 5 bases and J by 3 bases, with 29 bases left in between. The germline V gene encodes CDR1 MNHEY and CDR2 SMNVEV (reference sequence). The CDR3 contains 20 residues. CDR3 sequence: CASSDFPTGGTTPYGNTIYF. The CDR3 DNA is TGTGCCAGCAGTGATTTCCCTACAGGTGGGACAACGCCATATGGAAACACCATATATTTT.

The chain couples TRBV10-3 to TRBJ2-2, with a weak D call TRBD2 (7 bases). Germline loops: CDR1 ENHRY, CDR2 SYGVKD. V lost 4 bases and J 0 bases, leaving 12 bases between the germline ends. The CDR3 has 16 amino acids. CDR3: CAISGGGQANTGELFF. The CDR3, as DNA: TGTGCCATCAGTGGCGGGGGACAAGCGAACACCGGGGAGCTGTTTTTT.

The chain employs TRBV4-1 and TRBJ2-5, with 9 bases aligning to TRBD1. The CDR3 length is 15 residues. Trimming removed 0 bases from V and 4 bases from J; junction bases left unmatched: 3. Germline CDR1 and CDR2: MGHRA and YSYEKL. The CDR3 nucleotides read TGCGCCAGCAGCCAAGATGGGGACAGGGTAGAGACCCAGTACTTC. As protein: CASSQDGDRVETQYF.

In this sample, this clone turned up once. The V gene is TRBV19, the J gene TRBJ2-5; D is unclear. CDR3 length: 14 residues. CDR1 is LNHDA and CDR2 is SQIVND in the germline V gene (reference sequence). V was clipped by 2 bases and J by 5 bases, with 12 bases between them. CDR3 residues: CASSIKEHGETQYF. The DNA of the CDR3 is TGTGCCAGTAGTATAAAAGAGCACGGGGAGACCCAGTACTTC.

V usage is TRBV6-6 and J usage is TRBJ1-2; 12 positions match TRBD1. There are 19 residues in the CDR3. The germline V gene has CDR1 MNHNY and CDR2 SVGAGI (reference sequence). Germline trimming cut 6 bases from V and 6 bases from J; bases unmatched to any gene: 20. DNA for the CDR3: TGTGCCAGCAGCTACGGGACAGGGGGCGTCGGGGCTAGGCAAAATGGCTACACCTTC. It specifies CASSYGTGGVGARQNGYTF.

This chain joins TRBV20-1 and TRBJ1-2, with D possibly matching TRBD1 (5 bases). Trimming cost V 3 bases and J 6 bases, with 11 bases left between them. This CDR3 is built from 12 residues. The germline V gene encodes CDR1 DFQATT and CDR2 SNEGSKA (reference sequence). The CDR3, as DNA: TGCAGTGCTAGTCCCCCAGGGCATGGCTACACCTTC. Its translation: CSASPPGHGYTF.

This chain joins TRBV27 and TRBJ2-7; 7 positions match TRBD2. Per germline, CDR1 MNHEY and CDR2 SMNVEV (reference sequence). The CDR3 consists of 15 residues. V lost 2 bases and J lost 7; bases outside the gene matches: 11. CDR3 DNA: TGTGCCAGCAGTTTACCGGGCGACCCAGCGGGGGAGCAGTACTTC. Amino acids: CASSLPGDPAGEQYF.

The chain links TRBV19 to TRBJ1-4; 8 bases agree with TRBD1. Germline V gene sequence: CDR1 LNHDA, CDR2 SQIVND (reference sequence). The CDR3 totals 13 residues. The V gene end was trimmed by 10 bases and the J gene end by 10 bases; junction bases not matched to a gene: 11. Here the CDR3 DNA reads TGTGCCACCAAAGGGCAGGGGGCCGTAAAACTGTTTTTT. As protein: CATKGQGAVKLFF.

This sequence joins TRBV7-7 and TRBJ2-7; D might be TRBD2 (6 bases). There are 15 residues in the CDR3. Germline V lookup: CDR1 SSHAT, CDR2 FNYEAQ (reference sequence). V lost 1 base, J lost 1 base, and 11 bases lay in between. The CDR3 DNA reads TGTGCCAGCAGCTTAGGGGACTCTACGTCCTACGAGCAGTACTTC. It specifies CASSLGDSTSYEQYF.

The rearrangement joins TRBV6-6 to TRBJ2-1; 7 bases map to TRBD2. This CDR3 contains 15 residues. From germline, CDR1 is MNHNY and CDR2 SVGAGI (reference sequence). The ends lost 8 bases at V and 0 bases at J; junction bases unmatched: 7. The CDR3 region has the DNA TGTGCCAGCCGGGAAACTAGCGACTCCTACAATGAGCAGTTCTTC. Protein: CASRETSDSYNEQFF.

This sequence joins TRBV7-9 and TRBJ1-2; TRBD1 is a possible D gene (6 bases). The CDR3 is 14 residues long. The V gene's germline CDR1 is SEHNR and CDR2 FQNEAQ (reference sequence). The ends were cut back, 4 bases at V and 4 bases at J, with 13 bases in the middle. CDR3 DNA: TGTGCCAGCAGCTCCCCCTGGGGGCCCTATGGCTACACCTTC. It translates to CASSSPWGPYGYTF. The entire variable domain, with the rest obtained from reference TRBV7-9 and TRBJ1-2, is as follows: DTGVSQNPRHKITKRGQNVTFRCDPISEHNRLYWYRQTLGQGPEFLTYFQNEAQLEKSRLLSDRFSAERPKGSFSTLEIQRTEQGDSAMYLCASSSPWGPYGYTFGSGTRLTVV.

The chain uses TRBV4-3 and TRBJ2-5; 11 positions agree with TRBD2. Germline V gene sequence: CDR1 LGHNA, CDR2 YSLEER. V dropped 0 bases and J dropped 1; count of bases not matched to a gene: 1. The CDR3 extends over 16 amino acids. The CDR3: CASSQELAGAQETQYF. In DNA form, the CDR3 reads TGCGCCAGCAGCCAAGAACTAGCGGGGGCCCAAGAGACCCAGTACTTC.

The chain carries TRBV4-2 and TRBJ1-5; 7 positions agree with TRBD1. The trim removed 2 bases at V and 1 base at J, leaving 8 bases unmatched. Germline CDR1 is LGHNA and CDR2 is YNFKEQ. This CDR3 is 17 amino acids long. The CDR3 DNA follows: TGTGCCAGCAGCCAAACAGGGGAAATGGGGAGCAATCAGCCCCAGCATTTT. It is translated as CASSQTGEMGSNQPQHF.

In the case of this clone: Other nucleotide sequences from this sample produce the same CDR3. This sequence joins TRBV18 and TRBJ1-1; 7 bases fit TRBD1. J was trimmed by 1 base and V by 3 bases; bases with no gene match: 2. This CDR3 spans 14 amino acids. The germline CDR1 and CDR2 sequences are KGHSH and LQKENI. CDR3 DNA: TGTGCCAGCTCACCGGACAGGAAGAACACTGAAGCTTTCTTT. It yields the protein CASSPDRKNTEAFF.

The chain combines TRBV9 with TRBJ2-2; TRBD2 aligns across 8 bases. With V trimmed by 4 bases and J by 1 base, 6 bases remained unmatched. Germline V gene lookup returns CDR1 SGDLS and CDR2 YYNGEE. The CDR3 contains 16 residues. The CDR3 DNA reads TGTGCCAGCAGCACCCACGGGGGGGTGAACACCGGGGAGCTGTTTTTT. Its protein product is CASSTHGGVNTGELFF.